This T cell receptor beta chain comes out of a study of T cells in Graves' hyperthyroidism and ophthalmopathy. Study results and limitations: Blood also showed most of the thyroid clonotypes that were expanded above 0.001.

TCR beta CDR3 regions were amplified from RNA. Using the HTBI primer set, a first-round RT-PCR was run on the TCR CDR3. MiXCR was run by TCRdb on the multiplex PCR reads, yielding one entry per CDR3 protein. Among about 570,000 distinct CDR3 sequences listed, approximately 44% were seen once. This clonotype was observed at least ten times. Antigen specificity is unknown. Germline V gene sequence: CDR1 LGHDT, CDR2 YNNKEL (reference sequence). The CDR3 is made up of 13 amino acids. The V gene end was trimmed by 4 bases and the J gene end by 4 bases; junction bases not matched to a gene: 2. Sequencing was done on a sample of peripheral blood or thyroid tissue (not recorded which). This chain connects TRBV3-1 to TRBJ2-7, with 9 bases that match TRBD2. This TCR came from an adult woman with Graves' disease, either hyperthyroidism or ophthalmopathy (not recorded which). DNA for the CDR3: TGTGCCAGCAGCCGGACTAGCGCTTACGAGCAGTACTTC. As protein: CASSRTSAYEQYF.